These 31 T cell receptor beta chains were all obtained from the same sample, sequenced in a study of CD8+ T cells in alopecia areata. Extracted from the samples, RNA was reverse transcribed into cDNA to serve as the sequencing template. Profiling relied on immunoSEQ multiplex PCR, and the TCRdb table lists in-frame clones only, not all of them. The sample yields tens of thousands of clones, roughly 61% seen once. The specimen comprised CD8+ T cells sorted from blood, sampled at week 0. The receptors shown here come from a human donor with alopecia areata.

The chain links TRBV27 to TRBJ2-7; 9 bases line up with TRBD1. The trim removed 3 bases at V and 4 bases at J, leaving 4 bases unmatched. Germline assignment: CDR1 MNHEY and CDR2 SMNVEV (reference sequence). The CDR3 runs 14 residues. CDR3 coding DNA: TGTGCCAGCAGTTTCCGGGACAGGGTTTACGAGCAGTACTTC. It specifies CASSFRDRVYEQYF.

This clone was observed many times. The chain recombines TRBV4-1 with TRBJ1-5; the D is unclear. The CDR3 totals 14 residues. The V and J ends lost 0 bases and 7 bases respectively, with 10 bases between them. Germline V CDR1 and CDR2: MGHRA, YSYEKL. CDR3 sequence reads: CASSQDSGPQPQHF. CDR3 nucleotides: TGCGCCAGCAGCCAAGATTCCGGGCCCCAGCCCCAGCATTTT.

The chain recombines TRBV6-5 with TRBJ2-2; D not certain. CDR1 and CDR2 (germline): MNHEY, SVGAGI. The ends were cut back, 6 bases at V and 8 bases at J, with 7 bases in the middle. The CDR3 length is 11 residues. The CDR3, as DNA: TGTGCCAGCAGAGGCCTAGGGGAGCTGTTTTTT. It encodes CASRGLGELFF.

This chain's CDR3 is CASSAKGQGGDTQYF. The CDR3 DNA sequence: TGTGCCAGCAGCGCGAAGGGACAGGGGGGAGATACGCAGTATTTT. The genes are TRBV7-2 and TRBJ2-3; 11 bases are a match to TRBD1. The germline V gene has CDR1 SGHTA and CDR2 FQGNSA. The CDR3 consists of 15 residues. V lost 5 bases, J lost 5 bases, and 6 bases stayed unmatched.

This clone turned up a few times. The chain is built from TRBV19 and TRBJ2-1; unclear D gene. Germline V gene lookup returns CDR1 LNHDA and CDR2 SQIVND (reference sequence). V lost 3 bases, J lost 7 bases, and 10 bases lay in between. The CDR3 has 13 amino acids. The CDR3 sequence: CASSIPHGNEQFF. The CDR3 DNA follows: TGTGCCAGTAGTATCCCCCATGGGAATGAGCAGTTCTTC.

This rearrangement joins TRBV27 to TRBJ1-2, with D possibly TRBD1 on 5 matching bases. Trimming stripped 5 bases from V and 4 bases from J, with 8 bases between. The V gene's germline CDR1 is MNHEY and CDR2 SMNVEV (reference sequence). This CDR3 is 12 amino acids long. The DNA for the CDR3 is TGTGCCAGCAGTCCCCAGGGCTATGGCTACACCTTC. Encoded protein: CASSPQGYGYTF.

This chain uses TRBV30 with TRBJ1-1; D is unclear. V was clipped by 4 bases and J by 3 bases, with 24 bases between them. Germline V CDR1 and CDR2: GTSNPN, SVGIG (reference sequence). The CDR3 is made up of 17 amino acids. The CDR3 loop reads CAWKIRGFWGEDTEAFF. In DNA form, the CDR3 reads TGTGCCTGGAAAATTCGGGGTTTCTGGGGAGAGGACACTGAAGCTTTCTTT. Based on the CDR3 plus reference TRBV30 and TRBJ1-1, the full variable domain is SQTIHQWPATLVQPVGSPLSLECTVEGTSNPNLYWYRQAAGRGLQLLFYSVGIGQISSEVPQNLSASRPQDRQFILSSKKLLLSDSGFYLCAWKIRGFWGEDTEAFFGQGTRLTVV.

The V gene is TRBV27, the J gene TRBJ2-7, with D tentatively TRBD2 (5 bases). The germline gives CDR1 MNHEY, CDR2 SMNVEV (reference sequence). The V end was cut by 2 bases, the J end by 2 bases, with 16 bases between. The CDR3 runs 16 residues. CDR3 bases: TGTGCCAGCAGTTTAGATGTCGGAGGTCTGGCCTACGAGCAGTACTTC. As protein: CASSLDVGGLAYEQYF.

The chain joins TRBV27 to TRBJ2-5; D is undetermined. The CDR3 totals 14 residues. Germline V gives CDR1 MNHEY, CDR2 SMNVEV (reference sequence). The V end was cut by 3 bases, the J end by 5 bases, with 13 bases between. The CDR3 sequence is CASSLSGNAETQYF. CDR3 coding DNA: TGTGCCAGCAGTTTGAGTGGGAATGCGGAGACCCAGTACTTC.

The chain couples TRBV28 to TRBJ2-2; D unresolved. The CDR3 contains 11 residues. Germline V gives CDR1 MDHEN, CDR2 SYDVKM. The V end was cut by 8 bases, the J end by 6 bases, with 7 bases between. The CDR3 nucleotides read TGTGCCAGCGAATTATCCGGGGAGCTGTTTTTT. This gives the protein CASELSGELFF.

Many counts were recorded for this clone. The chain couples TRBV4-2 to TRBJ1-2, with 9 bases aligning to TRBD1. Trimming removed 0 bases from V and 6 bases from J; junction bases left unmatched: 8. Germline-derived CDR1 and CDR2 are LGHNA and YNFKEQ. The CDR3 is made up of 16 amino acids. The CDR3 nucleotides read TGTGCCAGCAGCCAAGATAAACAAGACAGGGGGAATGGCTACACCTTC. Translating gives CASSQDKQDRGNGYTF.

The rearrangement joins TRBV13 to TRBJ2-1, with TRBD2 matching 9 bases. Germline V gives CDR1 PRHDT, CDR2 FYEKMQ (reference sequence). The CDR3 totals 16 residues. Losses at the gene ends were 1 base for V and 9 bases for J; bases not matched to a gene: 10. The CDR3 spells CASSLEGEGLAFEQFF. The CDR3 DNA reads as TGTGCCAGCAGCTTAGAAGGAGAGGGACTAGCCTTTGAGCAGTTCTTC.

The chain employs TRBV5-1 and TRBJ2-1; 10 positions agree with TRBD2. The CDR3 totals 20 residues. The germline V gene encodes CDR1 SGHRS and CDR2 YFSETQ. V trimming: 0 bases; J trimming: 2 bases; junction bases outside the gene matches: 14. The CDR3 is CASSLATSGAGGSPYNEQFF. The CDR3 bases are TGCGCCAGCAGCTTGGCCACCTCAGGAGCGGGAGGGTCCCCCTACAATGAGCAGTTCTTC.

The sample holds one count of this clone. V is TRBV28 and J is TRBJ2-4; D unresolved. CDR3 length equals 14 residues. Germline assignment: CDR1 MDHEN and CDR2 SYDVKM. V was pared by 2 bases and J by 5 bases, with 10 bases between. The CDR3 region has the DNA TGTGCCAGCAGTTTACGACGGGCGGAAAACATTCAGTACTTC. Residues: CASSLRRAENIQYF.

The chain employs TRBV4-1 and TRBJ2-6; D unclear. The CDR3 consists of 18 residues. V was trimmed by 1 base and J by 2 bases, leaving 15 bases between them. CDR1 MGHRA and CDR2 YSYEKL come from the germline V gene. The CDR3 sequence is CASSQVRTDLPGANVLTF. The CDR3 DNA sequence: TGCGCCAGCAGCCAAGTTCGGACCGACTTGCCTGGGGCCAACGTCCTGACTTTC.

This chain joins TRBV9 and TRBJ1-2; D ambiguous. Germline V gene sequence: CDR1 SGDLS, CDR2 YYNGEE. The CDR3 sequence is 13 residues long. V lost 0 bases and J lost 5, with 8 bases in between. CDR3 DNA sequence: TGTGCCAGCAGCGTAGTTGATCATTATGGCTACACCTTC. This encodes CASSVVDHYGYTF.

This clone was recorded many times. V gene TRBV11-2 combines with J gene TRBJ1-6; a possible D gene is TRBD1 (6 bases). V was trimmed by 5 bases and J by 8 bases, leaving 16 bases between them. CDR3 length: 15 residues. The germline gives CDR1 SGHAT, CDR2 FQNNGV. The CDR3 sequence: CASSKMTGTYSPLHF. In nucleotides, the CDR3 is TGTGCCAGCAGCAAGATGACAGGAACCTATTCACCCCTCCACTTT.

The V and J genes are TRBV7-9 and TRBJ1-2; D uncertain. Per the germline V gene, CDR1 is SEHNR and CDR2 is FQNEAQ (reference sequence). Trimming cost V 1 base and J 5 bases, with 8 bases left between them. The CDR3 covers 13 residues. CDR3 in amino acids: CASSLGPGYGYTF. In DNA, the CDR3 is TGTGCCAGCAGCTTAGGGCCAGGATATGGCTACACCTTC.

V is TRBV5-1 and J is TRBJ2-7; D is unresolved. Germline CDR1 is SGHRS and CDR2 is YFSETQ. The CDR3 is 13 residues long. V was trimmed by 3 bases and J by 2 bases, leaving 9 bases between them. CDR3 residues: CASSSVDAYEQYF. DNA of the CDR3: TGCGCCAGCAGCTCGGTTGACGCCTACGAGCAGTACTTC.

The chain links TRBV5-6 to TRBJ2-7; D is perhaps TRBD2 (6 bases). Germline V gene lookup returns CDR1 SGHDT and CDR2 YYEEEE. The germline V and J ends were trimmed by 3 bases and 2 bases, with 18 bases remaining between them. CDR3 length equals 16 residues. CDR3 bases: TGTGCCAGCAGCTCCCGGAAGGGGACTTCTCCCTACGAGCAGTACTTC. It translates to CASSSRKGTSPYEQYF. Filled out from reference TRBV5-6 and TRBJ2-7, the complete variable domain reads DAGVTQSPTHLIKTRGQQVTLRCSPKSGHDTVSWYQQALGQGPQFIFQYYEEEERQRGNFPDRFSGHQFPNYSSELNVNALLLGDSALYLCASSSRKGTSPYEQYFGPGTRLTVT.

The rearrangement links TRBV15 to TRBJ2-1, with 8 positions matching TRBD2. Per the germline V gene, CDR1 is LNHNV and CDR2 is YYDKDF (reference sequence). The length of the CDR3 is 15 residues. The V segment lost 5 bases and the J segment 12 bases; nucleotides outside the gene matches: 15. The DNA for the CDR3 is TGTGCCACCAGCGAATATTCAGCGGGGGTCGAGGGGCAGTTCTTC. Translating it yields CATSEYSAGVEGQFF.

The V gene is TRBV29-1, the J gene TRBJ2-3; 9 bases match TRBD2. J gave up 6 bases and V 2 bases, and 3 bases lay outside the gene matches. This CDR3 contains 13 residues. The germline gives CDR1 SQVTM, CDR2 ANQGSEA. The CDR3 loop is CSVERTSVDTQYF. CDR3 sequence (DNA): TGCAGCGTTGAACGGACTAGCGTGGATACGCAGTATTTT.

The CDR3 sequence: CASRAGLADLNTDTQYF. CDR3 DNA: TGTGCCAGCAGGGCGGGACTAGCGGACCTTAACACAGATACGCAGTATTTT. The chain uses TRBV2 and TRBJ2-3; 11 positions match TRBD2. The CDR3 runs to 17 residues. V lost 6 bases, J lost 2 bases, and 10 bases stayed unmatched. The germline V gene has CDR1 SNHLY and CDR2 FYNNEI.

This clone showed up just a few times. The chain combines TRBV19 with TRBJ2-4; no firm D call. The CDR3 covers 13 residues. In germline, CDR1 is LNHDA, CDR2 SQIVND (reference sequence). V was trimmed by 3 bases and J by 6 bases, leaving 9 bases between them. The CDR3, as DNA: TGTGCCAGTAGTATGTCTCCGGGAAACATTCAGTACTTC. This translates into CASSMSPGNIQYF.

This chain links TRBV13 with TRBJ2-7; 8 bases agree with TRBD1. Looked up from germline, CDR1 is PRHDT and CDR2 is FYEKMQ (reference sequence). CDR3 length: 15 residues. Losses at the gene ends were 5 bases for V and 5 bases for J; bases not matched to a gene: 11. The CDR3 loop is CASSGRQGTVNEQYF. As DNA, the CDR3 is TGTGCCAGCAGCGGGCGACAGGGGACGGTGAACGAGCAGTACTTC.

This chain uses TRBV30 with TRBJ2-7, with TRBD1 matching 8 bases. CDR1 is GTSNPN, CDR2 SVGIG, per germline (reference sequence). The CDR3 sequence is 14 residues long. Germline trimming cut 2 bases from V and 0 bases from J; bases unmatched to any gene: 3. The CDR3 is CAWSTGTGSYEQYF. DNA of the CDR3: TGTGCCTGGAGTACCGGGACAGGCTCCTACGAGCAGTACTTC. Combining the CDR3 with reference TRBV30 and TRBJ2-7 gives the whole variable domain SQTIHQWPATLVQPVGSPLSLECTVEGTSNPNLYWYRQAAGRGLQLLFYSVGIGQISSEVPQNLSASRPQDRQFILSSKKLLLSDSGFYLCAWSTGTGSYEQYFGPGTRLTVT.

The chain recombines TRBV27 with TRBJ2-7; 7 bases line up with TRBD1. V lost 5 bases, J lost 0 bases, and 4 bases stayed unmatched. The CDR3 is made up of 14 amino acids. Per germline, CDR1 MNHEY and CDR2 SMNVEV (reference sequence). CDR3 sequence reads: CASSPTGISYEQYF. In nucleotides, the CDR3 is TGTGCCAGCAGTCCGACAGGGATCTCCTACGAGCAGTACTTC.

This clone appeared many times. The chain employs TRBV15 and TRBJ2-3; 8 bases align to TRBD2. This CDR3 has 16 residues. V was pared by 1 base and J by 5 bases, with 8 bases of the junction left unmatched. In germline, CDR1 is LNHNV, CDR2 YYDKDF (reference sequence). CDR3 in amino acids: CATSRVQREYVDTQYF. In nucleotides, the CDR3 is TGTGCCACCAGCAGAGTCCAGCGGGAGTATGTAGATACGCAGTATTTT.

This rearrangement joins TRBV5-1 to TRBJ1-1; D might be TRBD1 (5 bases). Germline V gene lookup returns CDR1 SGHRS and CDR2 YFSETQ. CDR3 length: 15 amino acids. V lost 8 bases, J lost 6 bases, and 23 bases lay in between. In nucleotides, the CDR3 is TGCGCCAGTAGCCGCAGGGTTTACGTCGCTTCTGAAGCTTTCTTT. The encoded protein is CASSRRVYVASEAFF.

CDR3 residues: CASSVSGRAVTDTQYF. CDR3 sequence (DNA): TGTGCCAGCAGCGTAAGCGGGAGGGCCGTCACAGATACGCAGTATTTT. This sequence joins TRBV9 and TRBJ2-3; TRBD2 aligns across 10 bases. The CDR3 covers 16 residues. V was pared by 1 base and J by 2 bases, with 4 bases of the junction left unmatched. The germline CDR1 and CDR2 sequences are SGDLS and YYNGEE.

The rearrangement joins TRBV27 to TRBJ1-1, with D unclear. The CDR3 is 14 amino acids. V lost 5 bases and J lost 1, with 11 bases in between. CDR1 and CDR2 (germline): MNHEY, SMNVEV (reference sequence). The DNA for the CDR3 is TGTGCCAGCAGTGGGAAGGCGGGGAACACTGAAGCTTTCTTT. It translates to CASSGKAGNTEAFF.